A selection of T cell receptor beta chains follows, all from one sample in a study of T cells in localized non-small cell lung cancer. Clones were read by immunoSEQ multiplex PCR, and TCRdb kept only the in-frame ones, dropping some. The repertoire has more than 30,000 clones, around 90% of them found once; the top ten carry under 5.5%. The sample consisted of peripheral blood mononuclear cells, taken before any cancer treatment. These receptor sequences come from a woman between 35 and 75 years old with stage III lung adenocarcinoma. Each CDR3 is given with its conserved first and last residue.

J: TRBJ2-3
V: TRBV5-4
CDR3: CASSLEAGGGTDTQYF

J: TRBJ2-7
V: TRBV27
CDR3: CASSWGQGGFLYEQYF

J: TRBJ2-1
V: TRBV28
CDR3: CASTFLDEQFF

J: TRBJ2-7
V: TRBV28
CDR3: CASSLGDRGYEQYF

J: TRBJ1-1
V: TRBV18
CDR3: CASSPDRGVEAFF

J: TRBJ1-5
V: TRBV2
CDR3: CASSGGGFPDQPQHF

J: TRBJ2-7
V: TRBV19
CDR3: CASRPPGLDLDEQYF

J: TRBJ2-5
V: TRBV7-7
CDR3: CASSPTGTTGETQYF

J: TRBJ2-4
V: TRBV20-1
CDR3: CSASSGGIQYF

J: TRBJ2-1
V: TRBV27
CDR3: CASSLEGGYNEQFF

J: TRBJ1-4
V: TRBV7-9
CDR3: CASSLVATTNEKLFF

J: TRBJ1-1
V: TRBV7-6
CDR3: CASSLQRDTEAFF

J: TRBJ2-7
V: TRBV21-1
CDR3: CASSKRQQTSYEQYF

J: TRBJ1-4
V: TRBV6-6
CDR3: CASSYINEKLFF

J: TRBJ1-5
V: TRBV4-3
CDR3: CASSTRMDQPQHF

J: TRBJ1-2
V: TRBV30
CDR3: CAWTGQAPYGYTF

J: TRBJ2-7
V: TRBV14
CDR3: CASSQPGYPYEQYF

J: TRBJ1-2
V: TRBV13
CDR3: CASSPGGGAGFGNYGYTF

J: TRBJ1-1
V: TRBV18
CDR3: CASSPWGGTMNTEAFF

J: TRBJ1-4
V: TRBV6-1
CDR3: CASSIHWIGNEKLFF

J: TRBJ2-3
V: TRBV5-4
CDR3: CASSLDTDTQYF

J: TRBJ2-1
V: TRBV18
CDR3: CASSPTLGEQFF

J: TRBJ2-7
V: TRBV11-2
CDR3: CASSLGITEQYF

J: TRBJ2-1
V: TRBV28
CDR3: CASSPLSELSKQFF

J: TRBJ1-2
V: TRBV18
CDR3: CASSSQVNYGYTF

J: TRBJ1-1
V: TRBV30
CDR3: CAWSGSGSLLEAFF

J: TRBJ1-1
V: TRBV7-2
CDR3: CASSPAGQGWTEAFF

J: TRBJ2-2
V: TRBV19
CDR3: CASSIQQPGAGELFF

J: TRBJ2-7
V: TRBV4-1
CDR3: CASSRSTDSYEQYF

J: TRBJ1-2
V: TRBV5-4
CDR3: CASSSSGLRGPINYGYTF